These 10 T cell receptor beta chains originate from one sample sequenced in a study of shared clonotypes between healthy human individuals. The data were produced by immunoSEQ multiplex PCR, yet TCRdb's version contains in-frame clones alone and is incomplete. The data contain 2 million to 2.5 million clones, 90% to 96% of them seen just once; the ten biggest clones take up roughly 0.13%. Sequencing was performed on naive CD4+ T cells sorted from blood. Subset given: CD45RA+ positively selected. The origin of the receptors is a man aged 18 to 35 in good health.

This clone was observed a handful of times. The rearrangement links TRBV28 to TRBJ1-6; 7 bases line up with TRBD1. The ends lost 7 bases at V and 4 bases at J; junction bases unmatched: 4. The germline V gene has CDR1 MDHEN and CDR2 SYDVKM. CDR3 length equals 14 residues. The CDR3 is CASTLGQYNSPLHF. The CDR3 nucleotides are TGTGCCAGCACCCTGGGACAGTATAATTCACCCCTCCACTTT.

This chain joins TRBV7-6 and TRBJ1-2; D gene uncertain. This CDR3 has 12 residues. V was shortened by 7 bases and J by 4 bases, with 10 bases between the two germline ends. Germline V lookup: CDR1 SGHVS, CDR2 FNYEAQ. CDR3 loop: CASTPDGYGYTF. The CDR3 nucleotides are TGTGCCAGCACCCCCGACGGCTATGGCTACACCTTC.

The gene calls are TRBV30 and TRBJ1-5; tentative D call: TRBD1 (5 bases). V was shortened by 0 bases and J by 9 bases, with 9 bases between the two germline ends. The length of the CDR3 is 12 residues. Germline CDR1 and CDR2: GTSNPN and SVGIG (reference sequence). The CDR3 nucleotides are TGTGCCTGGAGTGTACCCGGGACGCCCCAGCATTTT. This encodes CAWSVPGTPQHF.

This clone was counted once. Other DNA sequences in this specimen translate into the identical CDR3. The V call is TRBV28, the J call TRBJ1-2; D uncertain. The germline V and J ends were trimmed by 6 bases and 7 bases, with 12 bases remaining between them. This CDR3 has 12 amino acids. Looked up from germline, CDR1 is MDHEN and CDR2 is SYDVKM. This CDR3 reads CASRAGLSGYTF. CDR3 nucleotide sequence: TGTGCCAGCAGGGCGGGCCTAAGTGGCTACACCTTC.

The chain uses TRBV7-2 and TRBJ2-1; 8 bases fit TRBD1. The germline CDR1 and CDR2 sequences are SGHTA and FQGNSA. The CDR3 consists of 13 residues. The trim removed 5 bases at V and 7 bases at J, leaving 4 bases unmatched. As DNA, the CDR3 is TGTGCCAGCAGCCAGGGGGCGCGAAATGAGCAGTTCTTC. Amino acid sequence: CASSQGARNEQFF.

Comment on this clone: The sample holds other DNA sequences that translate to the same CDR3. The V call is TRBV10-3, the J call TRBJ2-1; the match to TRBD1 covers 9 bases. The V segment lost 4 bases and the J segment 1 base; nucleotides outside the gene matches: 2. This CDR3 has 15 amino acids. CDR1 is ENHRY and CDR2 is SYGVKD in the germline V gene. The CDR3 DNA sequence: TGTGCCATCAGTGGTGGACAGGGGTCCTACAATGAGCAGTTCTTC. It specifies CAISGGQGSYNEQFF.

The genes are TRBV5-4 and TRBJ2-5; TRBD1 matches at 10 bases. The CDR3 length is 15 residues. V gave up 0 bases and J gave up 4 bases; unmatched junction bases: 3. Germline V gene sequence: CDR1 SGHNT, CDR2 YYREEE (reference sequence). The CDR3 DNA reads TGTGCCAGCAGCTTGGAGGACAGGGGGTCAGAGACCCAGTACTTC. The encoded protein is CASSLEDRGSETQYF.

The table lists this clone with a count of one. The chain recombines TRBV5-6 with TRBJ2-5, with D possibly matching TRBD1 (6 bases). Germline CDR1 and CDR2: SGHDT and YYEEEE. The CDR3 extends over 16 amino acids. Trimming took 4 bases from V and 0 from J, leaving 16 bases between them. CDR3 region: CASSGMGAMYQETQYF. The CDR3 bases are TGTGCCAGCAGCGGCATGGGGGCCATGTACCAAGAGACCCAGTACTTC.

The CDR3 loop is CASSHPYWAGETQYF. The CDR3 DNA sequence: TGCGCCAGCAGCCACCCTTACTGGGCCGGAGAGACCCAGTACTTC. The J gene is TRBJ2-5, the V gene TRBV4-1; D gene unclear. V gave up 3 bases and J gave up 4 bases, with 15 bases separating them. Germline CDR1 reads MGHRA; CDR2 reads YSYEKL. This CDR3 spans 15 amino acids.

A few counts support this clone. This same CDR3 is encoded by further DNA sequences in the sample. This CDR3 reads CASSLQGTGELFF. The CDR3 nucleotides are TGCGCCAGCAGCTTACAGGGGACCGGGGAGCTGTTTTTT. This chain links TRBV5-1 with TRBJ2-2, with TRBD1 matching 7 bases. Unmatched junction bases numbered 0, after V lost 2 bases and J lost 5 bases. The CDR3 is 13 residues long. Germline CDR1 reads SGHRS; CDR2 reads YFSETQ.